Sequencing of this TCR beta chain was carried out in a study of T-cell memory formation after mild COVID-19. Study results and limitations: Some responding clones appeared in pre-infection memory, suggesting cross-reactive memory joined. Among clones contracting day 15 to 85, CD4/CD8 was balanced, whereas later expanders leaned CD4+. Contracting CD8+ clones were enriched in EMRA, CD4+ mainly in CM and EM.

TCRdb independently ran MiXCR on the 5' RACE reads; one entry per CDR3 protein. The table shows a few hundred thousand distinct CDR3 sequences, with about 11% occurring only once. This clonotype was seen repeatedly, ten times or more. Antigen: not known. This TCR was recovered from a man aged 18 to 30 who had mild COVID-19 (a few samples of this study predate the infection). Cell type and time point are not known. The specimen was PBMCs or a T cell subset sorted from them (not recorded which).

The CDR3 DNA reads TGCAGTGCTAGAGATCCCGTAGGGTCCTATAATTCACCCCTCCACTTT. It encodes CSARDPVGSYNSPLHF. The J gene is TRBJ1-6, the V gene TRBV20-1; D remains ambiguous. The CDR3 extends over 16 amino acids. V was clipped by 0 bases and J by 1 base, with 10 bases between them. Germline V CDR1 and CDR2: DFQATT, SNEGSKA (reference sequence).